The sequence of this T cell receptor (beta chain) was determined in a study of post-analysis software for immune sequencing data. Study as a whole: Progressive-relapsing, secondary progressive and relapsing-remitting multiple sclerosis were among the disease courses included. Findings of the study overall: Patients used five TRBV segments, including TRBV5-6, TRBV5-1 and TRBV20-1, more often than controls.

The library was made from cDNA and included unique molecular identifiers. TCRdb independently ran MiXCR on the PCR reads; one entry per CDR3 protein. The sample shows roughly 600,000 distinct CDR3 sequences, 44% of them seen only once. The CDR3 is 17 residues long. Losses at the gene ends were 0 bases for V and 5 bases for J; bases not matched to a gene: 8. Germline loops: CDR1 LGHDT, CDR2 YNNKEL (reference sequence). Comments on this clonotype: Its target is unknown.

Sequencing input: blood. The clonotype comes from a girl between 5 and 17 years old with multiple sclerosis. The rearrangement uses TRBV3-1 and TRBJ2-5; TRBD2 aligns across 11 bases. The DNA of the CDR3 is TGTGCCAGCAGCCAAGAAGTAGCGGGAGGGCCAGGGGAGACCCAGTACTTC. Protein sequence: CASSQEVAGGPGETQYF.